This TCR beta chain was identified during a study of shared clonotypes between healthy human individuals. Study in general: Three CD4 naive, three CD4 memory, two CD8 naive and one CD8 memory plate were used per donor. General observations from the study: Sampling was confined to blood; repertoires within tissues likely differ. Enrolling few donors narrowed the genetic and exposure-history diversity that was represented.

Comment on this clone: Its antigen is still unknown.

Donors were Caucasian adults residing in Nashville, Tennessee, USA. The germline CDR1 and CDR2 sequences are SGHDN and FVKESK. Trimming stripped 3 bases from V and 1 base from J, with 9 bases between. The CDR3 consists of 14 residues. Clones were read by immunoSEQ multiplex PCR, and TCRdb kept only the in-frame ones, dropping some. The repertoire holds some 980,000 clones, about 80% seen once, with approximately 1.5% in the top ten. What was sequenced was memory CD4+ T cells sorted from blood. Subset of the sample: CD45RA-negative fraction. This TCR came from a man aged 18 to 30 in good health. The rearrangement links TRBV14 to TRBJ1-1; D is unresolved. The CDR3 is CASSHWGSNTEAFF. The CDR3 DNA follows: TGTGCCAGCAGCCATTGGGGATCGAACACTGAAGCTTTCTTT.